This TCR beta chain came from a study of cytomegalovirus exposure and HLA in healthy donors. Overall study results and limits: In a later analysis, CMV-associated beta chains were mostly HLA-associated, it appeared. In vitro data verified a few CMV-associated chains as specific for CMV antigens.

V lost 6 bases and J lost 0; bases outside the gene matches: 8. Germline CDR1 reads MGHDK; CDR2 reads SYGVNS. The length of the CDR3 is 18 residues. Both 60 Vbeta primers and 13 Jbeta primers went into the PCR. Assay: immunoSEQ multiplex PCR; the TCRdb copy retains only in-frame clones and omits some. The data contain 150,000 to 200,000 clones, 75% to 90% of them singletons. About this clone itself: Its target is not known.

The gene calls are TRBV25-1 and TRBJ2-1; 13 bases are shared with TRBD2. Sequenced sample: PBMCs. This receptor was obtained from a woman younger than 30 in good health and CMV-seronegative. CDR3 sequence (DNA): TGTGCCAGCAGACCGGGACTAGCGGGAATGAGCTCCTACAATGAGCAGTTCTTC. Translating gives CASRPGLAGMSSYNEQFF.